This TCR beta chain was identified in a study of CD8+ T cells in alopecia areata. Germline V gene sequence: CDR1 SGHNT, CDR2 YYREEE (reference sequence). The V and J ends lost 4 bases and 1 base respectively, with 14 bases between them. The CDR3 runs to 15 residues. Regarding the study as a whole: In blood and scalp, many expanded lesional clones persisted during tofacitinib.

Sample treatment: oral pan-JAK inhibitor, 5-10 mg twice daily. Alopecia areata patients provided lesional scalp punch biopsies and peripheral blood, both collected for the study. Sequencing used cDNA as its template, made by extracting RNA and reverse transcribing it. Data came from immunoSEQ multiplex PCR; TCRdb stores just in-frame clones and leaves some out. The sample lists 200,000 to 250,000 clones, around 66% seen once, with more than 3.5% in the top ten. Note on this clone: Antigen unknown.

This rearrangement joins TRBV5-4 to TRBJ2-5, with unresolved D. Sequencing used CD4+ T cells sorted from blood, obtained at week 4, from a patient treated with tofacitinib. This TCR derives from a human donor with alopecia areata. CDR3 in DNA: TGTGCCAGCAGCCCCTCAGGACCAGCCCAAGAGACCCAGTACTTC. Its protein is CASSPSGPAQETQYF.